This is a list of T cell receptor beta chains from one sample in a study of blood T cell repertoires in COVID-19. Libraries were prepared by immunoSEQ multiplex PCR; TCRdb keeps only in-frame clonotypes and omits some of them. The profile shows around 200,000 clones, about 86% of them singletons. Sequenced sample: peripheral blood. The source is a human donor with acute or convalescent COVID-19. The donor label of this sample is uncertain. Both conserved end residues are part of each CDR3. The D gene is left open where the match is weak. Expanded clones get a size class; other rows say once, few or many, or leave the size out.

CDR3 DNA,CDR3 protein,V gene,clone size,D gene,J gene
TGCAGTGCTAGTGTCAGACAGGGCCACTATGGCTACACCTTC,CSASVRQGHYGYTF,TRBV20-1,.,TRBD1,TRBJ1-2
TGTGCCAGTATCAAACCGGGGGGGGAAGCTTTCTTT,CASIKPGGEAFF,TRBV19,.,.,TRBJ1-1
TGTGCCAGCAGTGAAGCAGGATGGGGACAGGGGATCGGGAGTGAAAAACTGTTTTTT,CASSEAGWGQGIGSEKLFF,TRBV6-1,.,TRBD1,TRBJ1-4
TGTGCCAGTAGTAGGCAGGGGATAGCAGATACGCAGTATTTT,CASSRQGIADTQYF,TRBV19,many,.,TRBJ2-3
TGTGCCAGTAGTATATGGCCAGAAAACTATGGCTACACCTTC,CASSIWPENYGYTF,TRBV19,.,.,TRBJ1-2
TGTGCCAGTAGCCTGGGGGCAGCACACAATGAGCAGTTCTTC,CASSLGAAHNEQFF,TRBV19,.,.,TRBJ2-1
TGTGCCAGTAGTTTGTCTATCGGAGGGGTCACAGATACGCAGTATTTT,CASSLSIGGVTDTQYF,TRBV19,.,.,TRBJ2-3
TGTGCCAGCAGTGGGGGACTAGCGGGAGAGTTGTGGCAGTTCTTC,CASSGGLAGELWQFF,TRBV2,.,TRBD2,TRBJ2-1
TGTGCCAGTGGACCTACGGGGACAACTGAAGCTTTCTTT,CASGPTGTTEAFF,TRBV19,.,.,TRBJ1-1
TGTGCCAGTACCTCGACAGGGACCAGCTACGAGCAGTACTTC,CASTSTGTSYEQYF,TRBV19,.,TRBD1,TRBJ2-7
TGCAGTGCTAGTTCACTGGAGGATCAGCCCCAGCATTTT,CSASSLEDQPQHF,TRBV20-1,.,.,TRBJ1-5
TGTGCCACCAGCAGAGATCCATCCAGGGCAGGCAATGAGCAGTTCTTC,CATSRDPSRAGNEQFF,TRBV15,.,.,TRBJ2-1
TGTGCCACCAGCGCCCCGGGACAGCCTTCAACTAATGAAAAACTGTTTTTT,CATSAPGQPSTNEKLFF,TRBV15,.,TRBD1,TRBJ1-4
TGTGCCAGCAGTTTAGAGGGACAGGGACTCAATGAGCAGTTCTTC,CASSLEGQGLNEQFF,TRBV28,.,TRBD1,TRBJ2-1